The sequence of this T cell receptor (beta chain) was determined in a study of sequential checkpoint blockade in melanoma. About the research overall: First-line arms were nivolumab then ipilimumab, or the reverse, randomized 1:1. Maintenance nivolumab came after either treatment sequence.

Libraries were prepared by immunoSEQ multiplex PCR; TCRdb keeps only in-frame clonotypes and omits some of them. Of some 20,000 clones listed, roughly 80% were seen once; the top ten hold around 30%. The treatment was: randomized to nivolumab then ipilimumab (arm A) or the reverse (arm B). Patients had received no earlier DNA-damaging chemotherapy. From thawed PBMCs, live CD3+CD8+ cells negative for CD19 and CD56 were sorted. Germline V gene data show CDR1 as LNHDA and CDR2 as SQIVND (reference sequence). This CDR3 comprises 14 residues. The V gene lost 6 bases and the J gene lost 3 bases, with 12 bases spanning the gap.

The chain uses TRBV19 and TRBJ2-1; D might be TRBD2 (6 bases). Sequencing was performed on CD8+ T cells sorted from blood (inferred from file names), taken from a patient given nivolumab and ipilimumab in sequence. The sequence derives from a human donor with melanoma. CDR3 protein: CASSQGLLYNEQFF. DNA for the CDR3: TGTGCCAGTAGCCAGGGACTTCTCTACAATGAGCAGTTCTTC.